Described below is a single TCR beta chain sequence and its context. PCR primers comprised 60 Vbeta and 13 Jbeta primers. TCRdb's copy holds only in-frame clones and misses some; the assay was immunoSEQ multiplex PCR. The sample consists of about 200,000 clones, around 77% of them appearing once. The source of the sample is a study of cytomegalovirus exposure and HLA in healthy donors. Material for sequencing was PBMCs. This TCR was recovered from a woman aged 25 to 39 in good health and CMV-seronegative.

The CDR3 nucleotides are TGTGCCAGCAGCGCAGCGGGAGGGCCCCGGGAGCAGTTCTTC. Amino acids: CASSAAGGPREQFF. This chain links TRBV11-2 with TRBJ2-1; TRBD2 matches 10 bases. Germline-derived CDR1 and CDR2 are SGHAT and FQNNGV. CDR3 size: 14 residues. V trimming: 5 bases; J trimming: 10 bases; junction bases outside the gene matches: 8.